A single sample is the source of the 6 T cell receptor beta chains below, sequenced in a study of spatial heterogeneity in lung cancer. Time point denoted: blood at routine non-recurrence follow-up after resection. TCRdb re-derived calls from the 5' RACE reads in MiXCR, one entry per CDR3 protein. Among 15,000 to 20,000 distinct CDR3 sequences listed, about 10% were seen once. The sample in question was PBMCs, obtained at follow-up. These TCRs come from a male donor with early-stage non-small cell lung cancer.

This clonotype was counted ten times or more. The chain couples TRBV19 to TRBJ2-5; the match to TRBD1 covers 11 bases. The CDR3 is 15 amino acids. Germline V gene sequence: CDR1 LNHDA, CDR2 SQIVND (reference sequence). V was clipped by 4 bases and J by 6 bases; unmatched bases: 7. The CDR3 loop reads CASSTGQGALQTQYF. In DNA form, the CDR3 reads TGTGCCAGTAGTACAGGACAGGGGGCCCTTCAGACCCAGTACTTC.

The J gene is TRBJ1-5, the V gene TRBV28; 7 bases agree with TRBD1. The CDR3 is made up of 15 amino acids. The germline V gene encodes CDR1 MDHEN and CDR2 SYDVKM. V gave up 6 bases and J gave up 2 bases; unmatched junction bases: 7. The CDR3 loop reads CASSLRGTGNQPQHF. The DNA of the CDR3 is TGTGCCAGCAGCCTCAGGGGGACAGGCAATCAGCCCCAGCATTTT.

Note on this clonotype: A much more abundant neighbour one base away suggests this may be a read error. J is TRBJ2-2 and V is TRBV12-3 or TRBV12-4; D may be TRBD2 (5 bases). CDR3 length: 14 residues. CDR3 loop: CVSSPPGGGGELFF. The CDR3 region has the DNA TGTGTCAGCAGTCCCCCAGGTGGAGGAGGGGAGCTGTTTTTT.

The sample holds many counts of this clonotype. V and J are TRBV12-3 or TRBV12-4 and TRBJ2-7; D remains ambiguous. This CDR3 has 12 residues. V lost 5 bases, J lost 4 bases, and 9 bases lay in between. This CDR3 is CASSADGYEQYF. The CDR3 region has the DNA TGTGCCAGCAGTGCGGACGGGTACGAGCAGTACTTC.

This clonotype was observed many times. V and J are TRBV27 and TRBJ1-1; a weak D match, TRBD1 (6 bases). V was pared by 3 bases and J by 2 bases, with 16 bases between. Germline values: CDR1 MNHEY, CDR2 SMNVEV (reference sequence). The CDR3 contains 16 residues. CDR3 in amino acids: CASSFSGTSPNTEAFF. CDR3 nucleotide sequence: TGTGCCAGCAGTTTTAGTGGGACATCACCTAACACTGAAGCTTTCTTT.

V usage is TRBV27 and J usage is TRBJ2-1, with D possibly being TRBD1 (6 bases). Germline CDR1 MNHEY, CDR2 SMNVEV (reference sequence). The V end was cut by 8 bases, the J end by 5 bases, with 19 bases between. The CDR3 runs to 15 residues. CDR3 sequence (DNA): TGTGCCAGCCAAAGACAGGCAGGACAAGACAATGAGCAGTTCTTC. It specifies CASQRQAGQDNEQFF.